This T cell receptor (beta chain) stems from a study of blood T cell repertoires in COVID-19. For the study at large: Specimens from acute and convalescent COVID-19 originated in the United States, Italy and Spain.

The CDR3 runs to 16 residues. J lost 1 base, V lost 6 bases, and 9 bases had no gene match. Germline V gene sequence: CDR1 MNHEY, CDR2 SVGEGT. This clone was observed once. Original analysis: Amplification with reference gene primers provided the estimates of nucleated cell counts. TCRdb's table, derived via immunoSEQ multiplex PCR, lists solely in-frame clones and lacks some. V, J and clone size are those of that table, while D and trimming were read from the DNA. This table holds 160,000 or so clones, approximately 87% found once. The source is a woman aged 70-85 years with acute or convalescent COVID-19. Sequenced sample: peripheral blood. The V gene is TRBV6-2 or TRBV6-3, the J gene TRBJ2-3; the match to TRBD2 covers 8 bases. CDR3 region: CASSRPQAGGTDTQYF. The CDR3 DNA sequence: TGTGCCAGCAGCCGACCCCAAGCGGGGGGCACAGATACGCAGTATTTT.